This T cell receptor beta chain was captured in a study of blood T cell repertoires in COVID-19. Residents of about two dozen US areas, aged 18 to 89 years, made up the participants. The germline V gene has CDR1 SGHRS and CDR2 YFSETQ. The V segment lost 6 bases and the J segment 1 base; nucleotides outside the gene matches: 3. The CDR3 sequence is 13 residues long. The data were produced by immunoSEQ multiplex PCR, yet TCRdb's version contains in-frame clones alone and is incomplete. The data show some 200,000 clones, roughly four fifths seen once. Sequenced sample: PBMCs or T cells enriched from blood (not recorded which). The V call is TRBV5-1, the J call TRBJ2-5, with TRBD1 identical over 7 bases. This sequence originates from a man aged 40-55 years who had recovered from COVID-19. The CDR3: CASTGDSQETQYF. For the CDR3, the DNA is TGCGCCAGCACTGGGGACAGCCAAGAGACCCAGTACTTC.